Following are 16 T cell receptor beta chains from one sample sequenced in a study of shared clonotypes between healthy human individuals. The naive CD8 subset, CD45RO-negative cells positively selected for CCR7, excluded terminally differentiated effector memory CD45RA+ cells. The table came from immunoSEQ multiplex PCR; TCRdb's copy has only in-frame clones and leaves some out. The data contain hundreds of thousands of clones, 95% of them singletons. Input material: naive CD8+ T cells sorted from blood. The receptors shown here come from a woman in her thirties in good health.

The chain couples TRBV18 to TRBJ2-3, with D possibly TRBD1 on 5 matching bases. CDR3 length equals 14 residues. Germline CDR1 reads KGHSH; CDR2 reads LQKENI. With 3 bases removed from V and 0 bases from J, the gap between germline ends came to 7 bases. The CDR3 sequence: CASSPQGSTDTQYF. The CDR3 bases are TGTGCCAGCTCACCCCAGGGTAGCACAGATACGCAGTATTTT. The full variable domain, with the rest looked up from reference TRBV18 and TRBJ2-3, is NAGVMQNPRHLVRRRGQEARLRCSPMKGHSHVYWYRQLPEEGLKFMVYLQKENIIDESGMPKERFSAEFPKEGPSILRIQQVVRGDSAAYFCASSPQGSTDTQYFGPGTRLTVL.

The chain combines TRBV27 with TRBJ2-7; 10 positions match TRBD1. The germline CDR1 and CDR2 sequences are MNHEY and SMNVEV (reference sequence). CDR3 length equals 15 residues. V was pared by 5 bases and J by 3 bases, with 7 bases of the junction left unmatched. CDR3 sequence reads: CASSTGTGAFYEQYF. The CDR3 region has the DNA TGTGCCAGCAGTACCGGGACAGGGGCCTTCTACGAGCAGTACTTC.

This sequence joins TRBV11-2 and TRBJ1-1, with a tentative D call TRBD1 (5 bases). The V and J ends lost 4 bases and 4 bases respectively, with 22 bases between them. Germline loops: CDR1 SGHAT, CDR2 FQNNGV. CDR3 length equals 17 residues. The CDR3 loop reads CASSWGIGQGRGTEAFF. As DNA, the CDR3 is TGTGCCAGCAGCTGGGGGATTGGCCAGGGAAGGGGCACTGAAGCTTTCTTT.

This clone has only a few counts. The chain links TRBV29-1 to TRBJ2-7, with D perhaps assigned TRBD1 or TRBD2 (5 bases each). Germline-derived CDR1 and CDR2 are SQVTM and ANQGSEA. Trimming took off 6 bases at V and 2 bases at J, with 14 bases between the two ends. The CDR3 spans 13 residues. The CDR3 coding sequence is TGCAGCGTCCTACCCGGGGCGGCCTACGAGCAGTACTTC. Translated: CSVLPGAAYEQYF.

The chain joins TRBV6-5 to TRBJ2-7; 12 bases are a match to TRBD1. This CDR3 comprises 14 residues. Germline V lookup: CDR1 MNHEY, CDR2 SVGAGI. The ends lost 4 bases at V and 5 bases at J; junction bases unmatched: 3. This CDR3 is CASSSGTGGNEQYF. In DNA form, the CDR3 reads TGTGCCAGCAGTTCCGGGACAGGGGGCAACGAGCAGTACTTC.

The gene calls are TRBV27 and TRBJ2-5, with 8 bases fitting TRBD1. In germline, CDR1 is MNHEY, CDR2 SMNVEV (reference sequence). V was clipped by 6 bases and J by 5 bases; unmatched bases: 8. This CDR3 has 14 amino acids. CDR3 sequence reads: CASSRGPEDETQYF. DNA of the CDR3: TGTGCCAGCAGCAGGGGGCCGGAGGACGAGACCCAGTACTTC.

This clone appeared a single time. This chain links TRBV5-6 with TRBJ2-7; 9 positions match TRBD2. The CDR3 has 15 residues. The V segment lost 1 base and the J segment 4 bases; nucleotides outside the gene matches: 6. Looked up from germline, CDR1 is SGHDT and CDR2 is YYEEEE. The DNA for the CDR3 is TGTGCCAGCAGCTTGTTTCGGACTAGCGTGTACGAGCAGTACTTC. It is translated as CASSLFRTSVYEQYF. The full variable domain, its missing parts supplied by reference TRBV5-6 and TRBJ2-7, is DAGVTQSPTHLIKTRGQQVTLRCSPKSGHDTVSWYQQALGQGPQFIFQYYEEEERQRGNFPDRFSGHQFPNYSSELNVNALLLGDSALYLCASSLFRTSVYEQYFGPGTRLTVT.

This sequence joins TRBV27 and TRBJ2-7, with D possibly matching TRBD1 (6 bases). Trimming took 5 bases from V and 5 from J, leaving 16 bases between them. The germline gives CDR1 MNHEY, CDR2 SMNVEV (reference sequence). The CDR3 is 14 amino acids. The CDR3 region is CASSLQDRPHEQYF. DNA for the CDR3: TGTGCCAGCAGTCTACAGGACAGACCCCACGAGCAGTACTTC.

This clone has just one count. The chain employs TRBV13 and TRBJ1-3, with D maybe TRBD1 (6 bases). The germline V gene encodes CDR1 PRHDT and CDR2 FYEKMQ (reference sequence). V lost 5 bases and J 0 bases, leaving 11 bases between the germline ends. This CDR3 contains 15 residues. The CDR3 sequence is CASSPNRASGNTIYF. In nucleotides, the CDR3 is TGTGCCAGCAGCCCCAACAGGGCCTCTGGAAACACCATATATTTT.

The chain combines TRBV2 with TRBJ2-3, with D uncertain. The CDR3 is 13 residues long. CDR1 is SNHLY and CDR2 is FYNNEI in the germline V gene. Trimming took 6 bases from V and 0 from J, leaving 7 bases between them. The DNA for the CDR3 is TGTGCCAGCAGAGCACAAAGCACAGATACGCAGTATTTT. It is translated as CASRAQSTDTQYF.

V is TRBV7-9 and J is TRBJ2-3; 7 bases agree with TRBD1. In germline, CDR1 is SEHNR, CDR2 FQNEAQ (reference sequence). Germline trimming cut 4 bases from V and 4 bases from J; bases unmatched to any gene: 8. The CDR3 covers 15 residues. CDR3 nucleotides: TGTGCCAGCAGCTCGGGACAGAGGTATGCAGATACGCAGTATTTT. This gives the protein CASSSGQRYADTQYF.

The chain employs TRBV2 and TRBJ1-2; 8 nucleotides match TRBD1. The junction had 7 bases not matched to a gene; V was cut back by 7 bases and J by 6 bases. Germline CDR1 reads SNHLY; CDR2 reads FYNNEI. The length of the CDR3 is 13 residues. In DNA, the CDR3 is TGTGCCAGCACCACGGACAGGGTAAATGGCTACACCTTC. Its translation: CASTTDRVNGYTF.

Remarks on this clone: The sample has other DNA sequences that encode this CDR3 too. CDR3: CPGSEQSRANVLTF. The CDR3 bases are TGTCCTGGAAGCGAACAAAGTCGGGCCAACGTCCTGACTTTC. The chain is built from TRBV22-1 and TRBJ2-6; TRBD1, the table's D call, was not compared with the DNA. TRBV22-1 is reported as a pseudogene. CDR3 size: 14 residues.

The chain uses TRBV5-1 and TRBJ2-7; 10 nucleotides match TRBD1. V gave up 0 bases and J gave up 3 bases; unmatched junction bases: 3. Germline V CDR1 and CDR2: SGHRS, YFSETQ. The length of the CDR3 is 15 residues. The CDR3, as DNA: TGCGCCAGCAGCTTGGGCGGGGACAGGGGCTACGAGCAGTACTTC. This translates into CASSLGGDRGYEQYF.

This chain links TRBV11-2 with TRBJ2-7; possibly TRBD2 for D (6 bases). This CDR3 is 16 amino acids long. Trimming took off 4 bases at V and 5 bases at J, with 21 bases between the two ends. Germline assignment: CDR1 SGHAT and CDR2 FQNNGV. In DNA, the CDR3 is TGTGCCAGCAGCTCCCGGGACTCCACGGGGCACCACGAGCAGTACTTC. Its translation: CASSSRDSTGHHEQYF.

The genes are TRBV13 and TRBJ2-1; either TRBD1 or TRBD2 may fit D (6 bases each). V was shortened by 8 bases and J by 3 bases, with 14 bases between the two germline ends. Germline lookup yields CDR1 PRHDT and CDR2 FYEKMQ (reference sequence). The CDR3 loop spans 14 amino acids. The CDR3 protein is CASSIRGLYNEQFF. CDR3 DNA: TGTGCCAGCTCGATCCGGGGGCTCTACAATGAGCAGTTCTTC.